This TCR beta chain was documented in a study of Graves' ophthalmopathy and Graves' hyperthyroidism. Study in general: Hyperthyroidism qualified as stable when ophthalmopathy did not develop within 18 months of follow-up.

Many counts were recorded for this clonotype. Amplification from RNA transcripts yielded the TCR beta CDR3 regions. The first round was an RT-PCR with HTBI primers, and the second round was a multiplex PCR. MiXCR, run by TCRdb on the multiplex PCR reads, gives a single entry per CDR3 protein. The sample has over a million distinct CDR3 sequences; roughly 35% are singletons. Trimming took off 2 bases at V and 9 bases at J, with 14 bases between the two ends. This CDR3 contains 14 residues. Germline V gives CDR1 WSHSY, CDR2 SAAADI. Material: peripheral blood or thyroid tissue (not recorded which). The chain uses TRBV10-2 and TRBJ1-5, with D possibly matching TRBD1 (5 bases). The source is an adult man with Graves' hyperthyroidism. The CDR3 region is CASSETGGFGPQHF. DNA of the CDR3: TGCGCCAGCAGTGAGACAGGCGGCTTTGGGCCCCAGCATTTT.